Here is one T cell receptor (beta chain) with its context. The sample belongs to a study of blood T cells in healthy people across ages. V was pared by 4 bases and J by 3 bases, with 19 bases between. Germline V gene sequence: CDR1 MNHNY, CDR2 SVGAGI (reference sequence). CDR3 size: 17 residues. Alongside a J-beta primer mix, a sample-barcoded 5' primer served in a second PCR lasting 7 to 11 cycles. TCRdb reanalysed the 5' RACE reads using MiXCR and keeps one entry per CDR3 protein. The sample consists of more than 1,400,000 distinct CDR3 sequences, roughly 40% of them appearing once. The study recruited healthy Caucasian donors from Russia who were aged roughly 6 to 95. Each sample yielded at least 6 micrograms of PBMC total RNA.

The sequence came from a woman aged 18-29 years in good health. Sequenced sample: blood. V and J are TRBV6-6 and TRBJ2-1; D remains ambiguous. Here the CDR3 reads CASSSPTECPYYNEQFF. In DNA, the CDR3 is TGTGCCAGCAGTTCCCCGACCGAGTGTCCCTACTACAATGAGCAGTTCTTC.